Shown below are 2 T cell receptor beta chains from a single sample sequenced in a study of early T cells in non-severe SARS-CoV-2 infection. TCRdb used MiXCR to reprocess the 5' RACE reads, holding one entry per CDR3 protein. The sample has under 35,000 distinct CDR3 sequences, 5% to 6.5% seen once. The sequencing input was whole blood. The receptor set was obtained from an adult who was a healthcare worker with PCR-confirmed SARS-CoV-2 infection or an uninfected control (not recorded which).

This clonotype has at least ten counts. Compared with germline, one end of the junction differs, possibly owing to a read error. The chain uses TRBV7-7 and TRBJ2-5; D is uncertain. CDR3 size: 13 residues. Germline V gives CDR1 SSHAT, CDR2 FNYEAQ (reference sequence). This chain's CDR3 is CASSFGHQETQYF. CDR3 sequence (DNA): TGTGCTAGCAGCTTTGGACACCAAGAGACCCAGTACTTC.

This clonotype was recorded many times. This chain uses TRBV29-1 with TRBJ2-3, with 7 bases identical to TRBD2. The V gene's germline CDR1 is SQVTM and CDR2 ANQGSEA. The junction had 13 bases not matched to a gene; V was cut back by 7 bases and J by 0 bases. The CDR3 is made up of 16 amino acids. CDR3 bases: TGCAGCGCCCGCAACCCGACTAGCCACAGCACAGATACGCAGTATTTT. Translating gives CSARNPTSHSTDTQYF.